The entry that follows covers one T cell receptor (beta chain) sequence. The source of the sample is a study of blood T cell repertoires in COVID-19. The assay was immunoSEQ multiplex PCR, and TCRdb's table has in-frame clones only and misses some. This repertoire shows tens of thousands of clones, roughly 82% found once; its top ten account for approximately 14%. The J segment lost 7 bases and the V segment lost 5 bases, leaving 5 bases of the junction unmatched. The CDR3 totals 13 residues. The V gene's germline CDR1 is SEHNR and CDR2 FQNEAQ (reference sequence). The chain is built from TRBV7-9 and TRBJ2-7, with TRBD1 identical over 10 bases. The sequenced sample consisted of peripheral blood. The clonotype comes from a woman aged 80 or older with acute or convalescent COVID-19. CDR3 protein: CASSPGTGEEQYF. CDR3 bases: TGTGCCAGCAGCCCGGGGACAGGGGAAGAGCAGTACTTC.